The clone carrying this T cell receptor (beta chain) was recorded only once. One junction end does not reproduce the germline sequence, and a read error may be involved. The source of the sample is a study of blood T cells in healthy people across ages. Alongside a J-beta primer mix, a sample-barcoded 5' primer served in a second PCR lasting about 7 to 12 cycles. Using its own MiXCR run on the 5' RACE reads, TCRdb lists one record per CDR3 protein. The sample lists about 780,000 distinct CDR3 sequences; 35% to 60% were seen once. Per the germline V gene, CDR1 is MNHEY and CDR2 is SVGEGT. CDR3 size: 15 residues.

The genes are TRBV6-2 or TRBV6-3 and TRBJ1-4; perhaps TRBD1 as D (6 bases). Sequencing was carried out using blood. This TCR derives from an elderly man in good health. The CDR3: CASGQGIVANEELFF. CDR3 nucleotides: TGTGCCAGCGGCCAGGGGATCGTGGCTAATGAAGAACTGTTTTTT.